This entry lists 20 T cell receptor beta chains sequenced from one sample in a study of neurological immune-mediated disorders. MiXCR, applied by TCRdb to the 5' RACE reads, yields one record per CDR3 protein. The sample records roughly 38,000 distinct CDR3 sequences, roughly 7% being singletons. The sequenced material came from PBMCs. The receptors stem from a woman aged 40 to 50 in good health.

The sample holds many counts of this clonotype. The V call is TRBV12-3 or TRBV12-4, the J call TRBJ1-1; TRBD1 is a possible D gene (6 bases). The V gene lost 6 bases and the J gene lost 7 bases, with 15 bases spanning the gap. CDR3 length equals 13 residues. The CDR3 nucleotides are TGTGCCAGCAGCTTCAGGGGACTCGGTGAAGCTTTCTTT. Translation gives CASSFRGLGEAFF.

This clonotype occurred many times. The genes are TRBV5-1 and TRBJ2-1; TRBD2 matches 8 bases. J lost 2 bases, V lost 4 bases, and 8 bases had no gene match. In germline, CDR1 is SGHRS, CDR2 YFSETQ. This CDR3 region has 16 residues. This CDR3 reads CASSKGEAGAYNEQFF. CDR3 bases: TGCGCCAGCAGCAAGGGCGAAGCGGGAGCCTACAATGAGCAGTTCTTC.

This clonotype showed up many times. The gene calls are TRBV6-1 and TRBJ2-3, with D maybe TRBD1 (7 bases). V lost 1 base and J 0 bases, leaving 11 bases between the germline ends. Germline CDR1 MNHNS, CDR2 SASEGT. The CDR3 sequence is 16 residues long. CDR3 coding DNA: TGTGCCAGCAGTGAAGGACAGGGAGGAAGCACAGATACGCAGTATTTT. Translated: CASSEGQGGSTDTQYF.

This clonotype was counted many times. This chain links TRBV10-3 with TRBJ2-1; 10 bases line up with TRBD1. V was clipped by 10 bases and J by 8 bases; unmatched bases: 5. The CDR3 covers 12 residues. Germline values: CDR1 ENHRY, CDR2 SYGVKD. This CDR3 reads CATGTGAYEQFF. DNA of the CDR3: TGTGCCACCGGGACAGGGGCCTATGAGCAGTTCTTC.

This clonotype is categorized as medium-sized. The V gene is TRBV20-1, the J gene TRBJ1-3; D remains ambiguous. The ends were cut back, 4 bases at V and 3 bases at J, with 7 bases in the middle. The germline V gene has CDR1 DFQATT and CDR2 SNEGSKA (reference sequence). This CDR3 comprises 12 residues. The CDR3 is CSATGIGNTIYF. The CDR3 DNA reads TGCAGTGCTACGGGGATTGGAAACACCATATATTTT.

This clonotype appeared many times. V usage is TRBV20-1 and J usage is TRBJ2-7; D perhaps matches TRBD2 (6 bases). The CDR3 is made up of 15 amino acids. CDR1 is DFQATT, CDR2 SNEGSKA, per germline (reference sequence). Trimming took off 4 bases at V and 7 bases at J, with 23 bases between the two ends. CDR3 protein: CSATGTWVGGGEQYF. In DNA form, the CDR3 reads TGCAGTGCTACCGGGACCTGGGTGGGAGGCGGAGAGCAGTACTTC.

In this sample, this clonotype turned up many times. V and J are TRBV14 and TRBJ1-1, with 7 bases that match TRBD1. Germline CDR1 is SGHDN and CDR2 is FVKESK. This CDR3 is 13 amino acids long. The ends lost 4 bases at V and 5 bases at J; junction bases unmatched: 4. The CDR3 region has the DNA TGTGCCAGCAGCCTCCAGGGGGGAACTGAAGCTTTCTTT. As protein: CASSLQGGTEAFF.

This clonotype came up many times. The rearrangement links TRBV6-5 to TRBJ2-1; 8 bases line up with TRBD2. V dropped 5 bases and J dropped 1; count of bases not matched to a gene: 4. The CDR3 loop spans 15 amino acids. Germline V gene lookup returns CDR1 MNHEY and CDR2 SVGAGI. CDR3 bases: TGTGCCAGCAGTACAGTAGCGGGATCCTACAATGAGCAGTTCTTC. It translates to CASSTVAGSYNEQFF.

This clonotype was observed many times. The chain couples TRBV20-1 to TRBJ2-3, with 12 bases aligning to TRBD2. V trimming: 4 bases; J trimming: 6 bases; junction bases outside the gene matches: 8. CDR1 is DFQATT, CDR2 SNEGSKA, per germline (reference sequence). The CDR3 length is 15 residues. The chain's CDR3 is CSATELAGGPDTQYF. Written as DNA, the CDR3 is TGCAGTGCTACTGAGCTAGCGGGAGGGCCGGATACGCAGTATTTT.

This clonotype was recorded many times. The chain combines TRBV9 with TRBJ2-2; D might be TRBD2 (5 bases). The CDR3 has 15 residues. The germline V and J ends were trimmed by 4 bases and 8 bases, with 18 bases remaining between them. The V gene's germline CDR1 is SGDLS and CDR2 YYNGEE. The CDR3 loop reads CASSPRTDPGGELFF. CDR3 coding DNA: TGTGCCAGCAGCCCGAGAACGGACCCGGGGGGGGAGCTGTTTTTT.

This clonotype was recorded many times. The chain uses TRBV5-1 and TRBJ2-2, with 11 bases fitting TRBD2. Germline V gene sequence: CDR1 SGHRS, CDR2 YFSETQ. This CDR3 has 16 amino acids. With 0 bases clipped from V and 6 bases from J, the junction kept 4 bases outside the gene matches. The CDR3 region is CASSLEPSGRPGELFF. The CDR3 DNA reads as TGCGCCAGCAGCTTGGAACCTAGCGGGAGGCCCGGGGAGCTGTTTTTT.

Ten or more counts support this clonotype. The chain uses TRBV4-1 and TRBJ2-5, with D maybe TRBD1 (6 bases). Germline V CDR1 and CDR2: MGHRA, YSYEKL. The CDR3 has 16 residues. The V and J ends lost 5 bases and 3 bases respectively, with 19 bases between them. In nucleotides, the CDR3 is TGCGCCAGCAGCTACAAGGTCACAGGGAACGAAGAGACCCAGTACTTC. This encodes CASSYKVTGNEETQYF.

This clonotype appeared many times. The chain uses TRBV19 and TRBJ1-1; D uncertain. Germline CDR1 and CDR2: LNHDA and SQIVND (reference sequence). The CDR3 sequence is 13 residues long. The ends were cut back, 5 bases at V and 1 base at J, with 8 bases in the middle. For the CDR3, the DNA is TGTGCCAGTAGTTCACGGGCGAACACTGAAGCTTTCTTT. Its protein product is CASSSRANTEAFF. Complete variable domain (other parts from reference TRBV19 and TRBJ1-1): DGGITQSPKYLFRKEGQNVTLSCEQNLNHDAMYWYRQDPGQGLRLIYYSQIVNDFQKGDIAEGYSVSREKKESFPLTVTSAQKNPTAFYLCASSSRANTEAFFGQGTRLTVV.

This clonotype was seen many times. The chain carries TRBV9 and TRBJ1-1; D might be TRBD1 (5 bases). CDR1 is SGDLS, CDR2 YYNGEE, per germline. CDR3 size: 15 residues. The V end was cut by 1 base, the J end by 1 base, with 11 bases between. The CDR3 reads CASSVRGRGNTEAFF. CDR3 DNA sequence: TGTGCCAGCAGCGTACGAGGGAGGGGGAACACTGAAGCTTTCTTT.

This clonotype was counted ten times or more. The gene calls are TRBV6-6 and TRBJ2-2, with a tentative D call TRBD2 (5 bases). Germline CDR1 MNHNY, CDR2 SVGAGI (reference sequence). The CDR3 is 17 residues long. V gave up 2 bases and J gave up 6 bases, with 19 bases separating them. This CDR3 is CASSYGSGRVGSGELFF. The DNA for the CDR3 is TGTGCCAGCAGTTACGGGTCTGGGCGGGTAGGTTCCGGGGAGCTGTTTTTT.

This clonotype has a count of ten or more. CDR3 nucleotide sequence: TGTGCCAGCAGCCTAGGGGGTATTTGGACCTACAATGAGCAGTTCTTC. As protein: CASSLGGIWTYNEQFF. The chain couples TRBV27 to TRBJ2-1, with D possibly being TRBD1 (6 bases). Per the germline V gene, CDR1 is MNHEY and CDR2 is SMNVEV (reference sequence). Between the trimmed V and J ends, which lost 6 bases and 2 bases, there was a span of 17 bases. The length of the CDR3 is 16 residues.

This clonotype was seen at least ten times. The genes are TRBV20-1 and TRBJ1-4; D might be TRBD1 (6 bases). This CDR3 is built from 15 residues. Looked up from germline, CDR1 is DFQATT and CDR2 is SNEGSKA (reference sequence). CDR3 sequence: CSAGRGPSRGEKLFF. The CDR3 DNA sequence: TGCAGCGCGGGCAGGGGCCCGTCGCGCGGTGAAAAACTGTTTTTT.

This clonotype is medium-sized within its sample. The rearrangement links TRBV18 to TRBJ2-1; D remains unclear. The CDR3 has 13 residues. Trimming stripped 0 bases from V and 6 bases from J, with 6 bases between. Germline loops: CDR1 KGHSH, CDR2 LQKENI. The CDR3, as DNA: TGTGCCAGCTCACCACCAAGCTCCAATGAGCAGTTCTTC. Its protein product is CASSPPSSNEQFF.

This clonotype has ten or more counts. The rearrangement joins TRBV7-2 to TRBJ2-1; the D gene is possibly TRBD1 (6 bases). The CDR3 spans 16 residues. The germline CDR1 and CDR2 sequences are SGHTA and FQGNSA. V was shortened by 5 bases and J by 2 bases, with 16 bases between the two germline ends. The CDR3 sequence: CASSPSGTSTYNEQFF. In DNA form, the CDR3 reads TGTGCCAGCAGCCCCTCCGGGACATCGACCTACAATGAGCAGTTCTTC.

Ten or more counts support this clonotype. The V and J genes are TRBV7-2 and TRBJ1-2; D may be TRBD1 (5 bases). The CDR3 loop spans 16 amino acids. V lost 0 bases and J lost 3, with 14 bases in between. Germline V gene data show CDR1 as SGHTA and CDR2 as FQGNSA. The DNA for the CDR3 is TGTGCCAGCAGCTTAGCGGGGTCCGGGGGAGACTATGGCTACACCTTC. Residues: CASSLAGSGGDYGYTF.